This T cell receptor beta chain was sequenced during a study of CD8+ T cells in alopecia areata. Study at large: Patients in the treated group were given tofacitinib by mouth, 5 to 10 mg twice a day. Study observations and caveats: The study found higher clonality in lesional than normal scalp, especially in alopecia totalis/universalis.

In alopecia areata patients, both lesional scalp punch biopsies and peripheral blood were collected. Germline V gives CDR1 LGHNA, CDR2 YSLEER. The CDR3 consists of 15 residues. Concerning this clone itself: The antigen remains undetermined. At one end the junction does not follow the germline gene, possibly because of a read error.

RNA extraction and reverse transcription yielded cDNA as sequencing template. Repertoires were generated with immunoSEQ multiplex PCR, while TCRdb's copy carries only in-frame clones and drops some. Found here are some 170,000 clones, about 63% of them singletons; the top ten hold approximately 1.7%. The rearrangement joins TRBV4-3 to TRBJ2-7; no reliable D call. The receptor was isolated from a human donor with alopecia areata. Sequencing used CD4+ T cells sorted from blood, obtained at week 0. The CDR3 region is CASSQRRDRGTAWEF. CDR3 bases: TGCGCCAGCAGCCAAAGAAGGGATCGAGGCACCGCCTGGGAATTC.